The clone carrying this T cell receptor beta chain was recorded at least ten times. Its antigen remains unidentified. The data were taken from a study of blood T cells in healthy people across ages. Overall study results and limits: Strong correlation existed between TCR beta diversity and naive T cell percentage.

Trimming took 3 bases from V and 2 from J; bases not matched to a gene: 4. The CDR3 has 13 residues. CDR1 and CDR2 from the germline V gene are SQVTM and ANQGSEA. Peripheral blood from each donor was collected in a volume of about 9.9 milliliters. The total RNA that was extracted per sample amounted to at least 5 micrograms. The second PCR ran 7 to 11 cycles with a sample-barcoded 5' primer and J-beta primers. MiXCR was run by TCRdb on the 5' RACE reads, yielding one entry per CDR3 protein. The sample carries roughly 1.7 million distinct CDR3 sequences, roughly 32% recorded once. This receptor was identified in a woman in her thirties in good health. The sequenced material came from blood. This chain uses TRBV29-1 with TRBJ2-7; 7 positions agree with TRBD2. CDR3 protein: CSVDFGGTYEQYF. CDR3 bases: TGCAGCGTTGATTTCGGGGGGACCTACGAGCAGTACTTC.